This is a list of T cell receptor beta chains from one sample in a study of T cell responses to AZD1222 COVID-19 vaccine. Repertoires were generated with immunoSEQ multiplex PCR, while TCRdb's copy carries only in-frame clones and drops some. Of roughly 33,000 clones in the sample, around 78% were seen once. The source material was peripheral blood, sampled 28 days after the second AZD1222 dose. The receptors here all came from an adult who received the AZD1222 COVID-19 vaccine. Each CDR3 is given with its conserved first and last residue. The order of the fields is V gene, J gene, D gene, clone size, CDR3 protein, CDR3 DNA. The D gene is left open where the match is weak. A row's size may be missing; if present it is once, few, many or a size class.

TRBV18	TRBJ1-5	NA	NA	CASSPDYRQPQHF	TGTGCCAGCTCACCTGACTATAGGCAGCCCCAGCATTTT
TRBV7-9	TRBJ1-1	NA	NA	CASSLRQRNTEAFF	TGTGCCAGCAGCCTTCGACAGCGGAACACTGAAGCTTTCTTT
TRBV7-8	TRBJ2-1	TRBD1	NA	CASSQQWDRAQFF	TGTGCCAGCAGCCAACAATGGGACAGGGCGCAGTTCTTC
TRBV5-1	TRBJ1-2	TRBD1	NA	CASRWETGGTNYGYTF	TGCGCCAGCAGGTGGGAAACAGGGGGTACTAACTATGGCTACACCTTC
TRBV2	TRBJ1-5	NA	NA	CASSKTDSNQPQHF	TGTGCCAGCAGTAAGACAGATAGCAATCAGCCCCAGCATTTT
TRBV10-1	TRBJ1-1	NA	once	CASSESGGTEAFF	TGCGCCAGCAGTGAGTCCGGGGGTACTGAAGCTTTCTTT
TRBV6-5	TRBJ1-5	NA	NA	CASSPNRVNQPQHF	TGTGCCAGCAGTCCAAACAGGGTCAATCAGCCCCAGCATTTT
TRBV9	TRBJ2-2	NA	NA	CASSVGVLGGGTGELFF	TGTGCCAGCAGCGTAGGGGTCCTCGGGGGAGGTACCGGGGAGCTGTTTTTT
TRBV7-9	TRBJ2-2	NA	NA	CASSGTGTTNTGELFF	TGTGCCAGCAGCGGAACCGGGACGACGAACACCGGGGAGCTGTTTTTT
TRBV9	TRBJ2-1	TRBD2	few	CASRPGLAGESYNEQFF	TGTGCCAGCAGGCCAGGGCTAGCGGGAGAATCCTACAATGAGCAGTTCTTC
TRBV11-2	TRBJ2-1	NA	NA	CASSQRAISYNEQFF	TGTGCCAGCAGCCAGCGGGCGATCTCCTACAATGAGCAGTTCTTC
TRBV11-3	TRBJ1-1	NA	NA	CASSFPGLNTEAFF	TGTGCCAGCAGCTTCCCAGGACTGAACACTGAAGCTTTCTTT
TRBV3-1/TRBV3-2	TRBJ1-5	NA	NA	CASSQDLVRPQHF	TGTGCCAGCAGCCAAGATCTGGTGCGGCCCCAGCATTTT
TRBV7-2	TRBJ2-1	NA	once	CASSSRQGLYNEQFF	TGTGCCAGCAGCTCGAGGCAGGGCCTTTACAATGAGCAGTTCTTC
TRBV28	TRBJ2-7	NA	once	CASSFMGYEQYF	TGTGCCAGCAGTTTTATGGGATACGAGCAGTACTTC
TRBV18	TRBJ1-3	TRBD1	NA	CASSPRIKRDGQGGSGNTIYF	TGTGCCAGCTCACCACGAATTAAAAGAGATGGACAGGGCGGATCTGGAAACACCATATATTTT
TRBV7-2	TRBJ1-3	NA	NA	CASSPAQGPPFSGNTIYF	TGTGCCAGCAGCCCTGCCCAGGGCCCACCTTTCTCTGGAAACACCATATATTTT
TRBV11-2	TRBJ1-6	NA	NA	CASRRDASSYNSPLHF	TGTGCCAGCAGGCGAGACGCGAGCTCCTATAATTCACCCCTCCACTTT
TRBV7-3	TRBJ2-3	TRBD1	NA	CASSLIPGQGTDTQYF	TGTGCCAGCAGCCTTATCCCGGGACAGGGAACAGATACGCAGTATTTT
TRBV12-3/TRBV12-4	TRBJ2-5	NA	NA	CASSLRQQETQYF	TGTGCCAGCAGTTTACGGCAGCAAGAGACCCAGTACTTC
TRBV7-9	TRBJ2-3	TRBD2	NA	CASSLRLAGDTQYF	TGTGCCAGCAGTTTAAGACTAGCGGGAGATACGCAGTATTTT
TRBV6-1	TRBJ1-5	NA	NA	CASSDRDGQPQHF	TGTGCCAGCAGTGACCGGGATGGGCAGCCCCAGCATTTT
TRBV19	TRBJ1-6	TRBD1	NA	CASRDRHINNSPLHF	TGTGCCAGCCGGGACAGACATATCAATAATTCACCCCTCCACTTT
TRBV6-2/TRBV6-3	TRBJ1-5	TRBD1	few	CASSIQGFGQPQHF	TGTGCCAGCAGTATACAGGGGTTTGGGCAGCCCCAGCATTTT
TRBV5-6	TRBJ1-6	NA	NA	CASSDRRATYNSPLHF	TGTGCCAGCAGCGACAGGCGGGCCACCTATAATTCACCCCTCCACTTT
TRBV3-1/TRBV3-2	TRBJ2-1	NA	NA	CASSQDTRLGNTNEQFF	TGTGCCAGCAGCCAAGATACCCGACTAGGCAACACGAATGAGCAGTTCTTC
TRBV5-6	TRBJ1-6	NA	NA	CASSPGGISPLHF	TGTGCCAGCAGCCCGGGGGGAATTTCACCCCTCCACTTT
TRBV7-2	TRBJ2-1	NA	once	CASSLGRTILNEQFF	TGTGCCAGCAGCTTGGGGAGGACTATACTAAATGAGCAGTTCTTC
TRBV6-5	TRBJ2-7	NA	NA	CASSRQVRSDEQYF	TGTGCCAGCAGTAGACAGGTTAGAAGCGACGAGCAGTACTTC
TRBV7-2	TRBJ1-3	NA	NA	CASSLAAGFSGNTIYF	TGTGCCAGCAGCTTAGCCGCCGGATTCTCTGGAAACACCATATATTTT
TRBV14	TRBJ2-2	TRBD1	NA	CASSHLGQGDAGELFF	TGTGCCAGCAGCCACTTAGGACAGGGGGATGCCGGGGAGCTGTTTTTT
TRBV5-1	TRBJ2-1	TRBD2	NA	CASSLGTSGKTNEQFF	TGCGCCAGCAGCTTGGGGACTAGCGGGAAGACCAATGAGCAGTTCTTC
TRBV10-2	TRBJ1-1	TRBD1	NA	CATRDRDTEAFF	TGCGCCACCCGGGACAGGGACACTGAAGCTTTCTTT
TRBV6-4	TRBJ2-3	TRBD2	large	CASSDGLAGGPDTQYF	TGTGCCAGCAGTGACGGACTAGCGGGGGGGCCAGATACGCAGTATTTT
TRBV30	TRBJ2-3	TRBD1	NA	CASRDRGTDTQYF	TGTGCCTCCCGGGACAGGGGAACAGATACGCAGTATTTT
TRBV11-2	TRBJ1-4	TRBD1	NA	CASSLSQGSNEKLFF	TGTGCCAGCAGCTTATCACAGGGGTCTAATGAAAAACTGTTTTTT
TRBV4-2	TRBJ1-5	TRBD1	NA	CASSPGTGIGQPQHF	TGTGCCAGCAGCCCGGGGACAGGGATCGGTCAGCCCCAGCATTTT
TRBV18	TRBJ1-4	TRBD1	NA	CASSSNPPGGNEKLFF	TGTGCCAGCTCTTCAAACCCCCCAGGGGGCAATGAAAAACTGTTTTTT
TRBV2	TRBJ1-6	NA	few	CASIQFNNSPLHF	TGTGCCAGCATCCAATTTAATAATTCACCCCTCCACTTT
TRBV13	TRBJ1-1	NA	NA	CASRENQGEGTEAFF	TGTGCCAGCAGAGAAAACCAGGGAGAGGGGACTGAAGCTTTCTTT
TRBV24-1	TRBJ1-5	NA	NA	CATASGDRHNQPQHF	TGTGCCACCGCAAGTGGGGATAGGCACAATCAGCCCCAGCATTTT
TRBV27	TRBJ2-2	TRBD1	NA	CASSPRAGTGSTGELFF	TGTGCCAGCAGTCCAAGGGCCGGGACAGGAAGCACCGGGGAGCTGTTTTTT
TRBV6-6	TRBJ1-2	NA	once	CASSQRGIYGYTF	TGTGCCAGCAGCCAACGGGGGATCTATGGCTACACCTTC
TRBV6-5	TRBJ1-1	NA	NA	CASKLQGNTEAFF	TGTGCCAGCAAACTTCAGGGCAACACTGAAGCTTTCTTT
TRBV19	TRBJ2-7	TRBD2	NA	CASSIASTSGGTYEQYF	TGTGCCAGTAGTATAGCCTCGACTAGCGGGGGGACTTACGAGCAGTACTTC
TRBV28	TRBJ1-2	NA	NA	CASSLHQGSNYGYTF	TGTGCCAGCAGTTTACATCAGGGATCTAACTATGGCTACACCTTC
TRBV19	TRBJ2-6	NA	NA	CASSMVSSGANVLTF	TGTGCCAGTAGTATGGTGAGCTCTGGGGCCAACGTCCTGACTTTC
TRBV11-2	TRBJ2-2	NA	NA	CASSAGTLRGYTGELFF	TGTGCCAGCAGCGCGGGGACTTTACGAGGGTATACCGGGGAGCTGTTTTTT
TRBV10-1	TRBJ1-1	TRBD1	NA	CASSEVGQLNTEAFF	TGCGCCAGCAGTGAGGTGGGACAGCTGAACACTGAAGCTTTCTTT
TRBV27	TRBJ2-7	TRBD2	NA	CASSPGLAGGLYEQYF	TGTGCCAGCAGTCCGGGACTAGCGGGGGGCCTCTACGAGCAGTACTTC
TRBV5-1	TRBJ1-4	NA	few	CASSEGQNEKLFF	TGCGCCAGCAGCGAAGGACAGAACGAAAAACTGTTTTTT
TRBV6-6	TRBJ2-5	NA	NA	CASSDNRRQETQYF	TGTGCCAGCAGTGACAACAGGAGACAAGAGACCCAGTACTTC
TRBV7-9	TRBJ1-5	NA	NA	CASSLKELGSADNQPQHF	TGTGCCAGCAGCTTGAAAGAACTTGGATCGGCAGACAATCAGCCCCAGCATTTT